The 2 T cell receptor beta chains given below trace back to one sample, sequenced in a study of CD8 T cells in ankylosing spondylitis. MiXCR, run by TCRdb on the 5' RACE reads, gives a single entry per CDR3 protein. The table has 100,000 to 150,000 distinct CDR3 sequences, around 7% seen once; the top ten hold about 12%. Sequences were obtained from blood, either unsorted or a sorted T cell fraction (not recorded which). The origin of the receptors is a male donor with ankylosing spondylitis or in good health (not recorded which).

This clonotype was seen more than once but under ten times. This chain uses TRBV7-6 with TRBJ1-5; D is unresolved. Germline-derived CDR1 and CDR2 are SGHVS and FNYEAQ. V was clipped by 2 bases and J by 2 bases, with 7 bases between them. The CDR3 has 14 residues. CDR3 amino acids: CASSLRAGNQPQHF. The CDR3 DNA reads TGTGCCAGCAGCTTAAGGGCAGGCAATCAGCCCCAGCATTTT.

This clonotype was seen at least ten times. The chain recombines TRBV5-1 with TRBJ2-1; D perhaps matches TRBD2 (6 bases). The CDR3 is made up of 16 amino acids. The V and J ends lost 0 bases and 1 base respectively, with 11 bases between them. The V gene's germline CDR1 is SGHRS and CDR2 YFSETQ. CDR3 DNA sequence: TGCGCCAGCAGCTTGGATGGCGGGATATCCTACAATGAGCAGTTCTTC. Its translation is CASSLDGGISYNEQFF.